These 20 T cell receptor beta chains came from one sample sequenced in a study of tumor and adjacent non-tumor tissue in lung cancer (dated 2018 in TCRdb). Library preparation was by multiplex PCR. The run used an Illumina HiSeq 2500. TCRbeta libraries were built by three rounds of nested PCR using primers (Table S4), following protocols modified from ARM-PCR. Starting from the raw public reads, TCRdb applied fastp trimming at Q25, assembled clones with MiXCR and retained in-frame beta chains. Merged by CDR3 protein, the rows form single entries marked with the most common genes and DNA. For this sample there are roughly 75,000 distinct CDR3 sequences; over 75% appear just once. About 12% of the sample is in the top ten clones. RNA was isolated from bulk, unsorted tissue, and RNA quality was assessed with a NanoDrop ND-1000 and an Agilent 2100. Sequenced: lung tumor tissue. The receptor set was obtained from a woman aged 45-60 years with non-small cell lung cancer.

Comment on this clonotype: A junction end diverges from the germline sequence, so it may reflect a read error. The gene calls are TRBV6-5 and TRBJ1-4; D remains unclear. The CDR3 consists of 15 residues. Looked up from germline, CDR1 is MNHEY and CDR2 is SVGAGI. The CDR3 here is CVSSYSGGSGEKLFF. In DNA, the CDR3 is TGTGTCAGCAGTTACTCGGGCGGCAGTGGAGAAAAACTGTTTTTT.

Comments on this clonotype: Germline is not matched at one junction end, which may reflect a read error. This rearrangement joins TRBV11-3 to TRBJ2-7, with TRBD2 as a possible D gene (5 bases). The germline V gene encodes CDR1 SGHNT and CDR2 YENEEA. The CDR3 is 13 residues long. The CDR3 bases are TGTGCCAGCAGCTTGAGGAGAGACTACGAGCAGCACTTC. The encoded protein is CASSLRRDYEQHF.

This clonotype came up once. The genes are TRBV10-2 and TRBJ2-5, with 7 bases fitting TRBD2. The CDR3 totals 18 residues. Per the germline V gene, CDR1 is WSHSY and CDR2 is SAAADI. With 9 bases clipped from V and 1 base from J, the junction kept 20 bases outside the gene matches. The CDR3 DNA reads TGCGCCAGGCGAAAGAGCTTCGGGACTAACGGGGTCCAAGAGACCCAGTACTTC. Amino acids: CARRKSFGTNGVQETQYF.

V usage is TRBV20-1 and J usage is TRBJ2-7; no definite D call. This CDR3 has 13 residues. Trimming cost V 1 base and J 4 bases, with 11 bases left between them. The V gene's germline CDR1 is DFQATT and CDR2 SNEGSKA (reference sequence). For the CDR3, the DNA is TGCAGTGCTAGAGCTCGGAACTTATACGAGCAGTACTTC. This sequence encodes CSARARNLYEQYF.

About this clonotype itself: The junction departs from germline at one end; a sequencing error may be responsible. The V call is TRBV6-2 or TRBV6-3, the J call TRBJ2-7; D remains ambiguous. Germline V gene data show CDR1 as MNHEY and CDR2 as SVGEGT. This CDR3 spans 14 amino acids. The CDR3 bases are TGTGCCAGCAGATCGGAGTGGATGTTCTACGAGCAATACTTC. This encodes CASRSEWMFYEQYF.

Regarding this clonotype: A much larger clone sits a single nucleotide away, making a read error possible. As the CDR3 is not closed by the conserved phenylalanine or tryptophan, this likely results from a read error. This chain links TRBV20-1 with TRBJ2-3; 7 nucleotides line up with TRBD2. The trim removed 2 bases at V and 6 bases at J, leaving 8 bases unmatched. Germline V gene lookup returns CDR1 DFQATT and CDR2 SNEGSKA (reference sequence). This CDR3 contains 14 residues. This CDR3 reads CSARIGTKADTQYL. Here the CDR3 DNA reads TGCAGTGCTAGAATAGGGACTAAGGCCGATACGCAGTATTTA.

This clonotype was observed many times. The J gene is TRBJ2-7, the V gene TRBV5-1; TRBD2 matches 14 bases. The CDR3 totals 18 residues. J lost 2 bases, V lost 4 bases, and 11 bases had no gene match. Per germline, CDR1 SGHRS and CDR2 YFSETQ. The CDR3 is CASSDRTSGRPITYEQYF. CDR3 nucleotides: TGCGCCAGCAGCGATCGGACTAGCGGGAGGCCAATAACCTACGAGCAGTACTTC.

Comment on this clonotype: A read error may account for a junction end that differs from germline. The chain carries TRBV7-8 and TRBJ2-1; D unresolved. The CDR3 has 14 amino acids. Germline CDR1 SGHVS, CDR2 FQNEAQ. The CDR3 nucleotides read TGTGCCAGCAGCTTAGAGATTGGCTACAATGAGCAGCTCTTC. Its protein is CASSLEIGYNEQLF. Variable domain in full (rest from reference TRBV7-8 and TRBJ2-1): GAGVSQSPRYKVAKRGQDVALRCDPISGHVSLFWYQQALGQGPEFLTYFQNEAQLDKSGLPSDRFFAERPEGSVSTLKIQRTQQEDSAVYLCASSLEIGYNEQLFGPGTRLTVL.

The rearrangement joins TRBV15 to TRBJ2-1, with D unresolved. Germline lookup yields CDR1 LNHNV and CDR2 YYDKDF (reference sequence). The V end lost 4 bases, the J end lost 3 bases, and 16 bases lay between the germline ends. There are 16 residues in the CDR3. CDR3 bases: TGTGCCACCAGCATCATGGGGATTAGCAGCTACAATGAGCAGTTCTTC. Its protein is CATSIMGISSYNEQFF.

Worth noting for this clonotype: Its ends do not fully match the called genes, so a read error is possible. The chain has TRBV9 and TRBJ2-5, with 10 nucleotides matching TRBD2. The germline V gene has CDR1 SGDLS and CDR2 YYNGEE. This CDR3 is 16 amino acids long. CDR3 nucleotide sequence: TGTGCCAGCAGCGTAGAGGAGACTAGCGGGCTAAAGACTCAGTACTTC. This translates into CASSVEETSGLKTQYF.

Turning to this clonotype: The germline gene is not matched at one end of the junction; a read error may be the cause. This sequence joins TRBV4-1 and TRBJ2-2; 10 nucleotides agree with TRBD2. Germline V gene data show CDR1 as MGHRA and CDR2 as YSYEKL. The CDR3 is 16 residues long. The CDR3 sequence: CSSNLAGVTGTGELFF. DNA for the CDR3: TGCTCCAGCAACCTAGCGGGAGTTACGGGGACCGGGGAGCTGTTTTTT.

A remark on this clonotype: One end of the junction fails to match germline, which may point to a read error. The chain links TRBV4-2 to TRBJ1-2; 8 bases align to TRBD1. Germline-derived CDR1 and CDR2 are LGHNA and YNFKEQ. This CDR3 has 14 residues. CDR3: CTSSQEGQAHGYTF. Written as DNA, the CDR3 is TGTACCAGCAGCCAAGAGGGACAGGCCCATGGCTACACCTTC.

Worth noting for this clonotype: A junction end diverges from the germline sequence, so it may reflect a read error. This chain links TRBV6-6 with TRBJ2-7, with 7 bases lining up with TRBD1. Germline V gene data show CDR1 as MNHNY and CDR2 as SVGAGI (reference sequence). The CDR3 runs to 14 residues. CDR3 region: CASSPRDRPYERYF. Here the CDR3 DNA reads TGTGCCAGCAGCCCCAGGGACAGACCCTACGAGCGGTACTTC.

Points on this clonotype: A read error may explain this, as a much larger clone is one base away. The rearrangement joins TRBV28 to TRBJ1-2; unclear D gene. The germline CDR1 and CDR2 sequences are MDHEN and SYDVKM. The CDR3 contains 11 residues. The CDR3 DNA sequence: TGTACCAGCAGTTCTGCGGCTGGCTACACCTTC. Translation: CTSSSAAGYTF.

Notes on this clonotype: The junction does not match germline at one end; this may be a read error. The chain links TRBV11-2 to TRBJ2-7; tentative D call: TRBD2 (6 bases). The CDR3 has 14 residues. Germline values: CDR1 SGHAT, CDR2 FQNNGV. The chain's CDR3 is CVSSYGSPSYGQYF. CDR3 DNA sequence: TGTGTCAGCAGCTACGGGAGTCCCTCCTACGGGCAGTACTTC.

Regarding this clonotype: The limits of the CDR3 on the DNA are not certain, so only TCRdb's listed CDR3 is given. The chain couples TRBV19 to TRBJ2-2; TRBD1, the table's D call, lacks a check against the DNA. Ends included, the CDR3 has 14 residues. Germline CDR1 is LNHDA and CDR2 is SQIVND (reference sequence). This chain's CDR3 is CASSWGTGTGELLF.

Remarks on this clonotype: This may arise from a read error, as a much more abundant clone is one base away. J is TRBJ1-5 and V is TRBV11-2, with TRBD1 matching 7 bases. Germline V gives CDR1 SGHAT, CDR2 FQNNGV. The V gene end was trimmed by 1 base and the J gene end by 7 bases; junction bases not matched to a gene: 4. The CDR3 consists of 14 residues. The CDR3 DNA reads TGTGCCAGCAGCTTAGGACAGGGATGGCAGCCCCAGCATTTT. It translates to CASSLGQGWQPQHF.

Turning to this clonotype: A much more abundant neighbour one base away suggests this may be a read error. V is TRBV20-1 and J is TRBJ2-1, with 8 bases that match TRBD2. The V segment lost 5 bases and the J segment 7 bases; nucleotides outside the gene matches: 16. Germline V CDR1 and CDR2: DFQATT, SNEGSKA (reference sequence). The CDR3 extends over 16 amino acids. The CDR3 is CSAPPSPTSGANEQFF. The CDR3 nucleotides read TGCAGTGCTCCCCCTTCCCCTACTAGCGGCGCGAATGAGCAGTTCTTC.

With respect to this clonotype: The junction differs from germline at one of its ends, possibly a read error. The chain links TRBV20-1 to TRBJ2-2; maybe TRBD2 (5 bases). The CDR3 has 14 residues. Germline V gene sequence: CDR1 DFQATT, CDR2 SNEGSKA (reference sequence). Here the CDR3 reads CSARLEGDTGELLF. In DNA form, the CDR3 reads TGCAGTGCTAGACTAGAGGGAGACACCGGGGAGCTGCTTTTT.

Notes on this clonotype: A much larger clone differs by one base, so this may be a read error. The chain is built from TRBV24-1 and TRBJ1-1; 8 bases agree with TRBD1. Looked up from germline, CDR1 is KGHDR and CDR2 is SFDVKD. This CDR3 region has 12 residues. CDR3 sequence reads: CVIGQGNTEAFF. CDR3 in DNA: TGTGTCATAGGACAGGGCAACACTGAAGCTTTCTTT.